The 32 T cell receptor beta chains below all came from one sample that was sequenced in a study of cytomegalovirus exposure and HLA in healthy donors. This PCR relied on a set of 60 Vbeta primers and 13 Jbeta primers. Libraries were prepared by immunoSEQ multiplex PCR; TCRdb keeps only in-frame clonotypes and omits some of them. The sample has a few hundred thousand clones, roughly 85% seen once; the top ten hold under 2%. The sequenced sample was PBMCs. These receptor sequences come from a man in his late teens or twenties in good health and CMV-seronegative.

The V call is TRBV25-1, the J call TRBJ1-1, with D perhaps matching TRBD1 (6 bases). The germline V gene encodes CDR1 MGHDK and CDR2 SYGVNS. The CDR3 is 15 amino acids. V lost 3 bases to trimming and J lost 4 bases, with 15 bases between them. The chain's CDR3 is CASSEGDNAVTEAFF. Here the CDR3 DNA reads TGTGCCAGCAGTGAGGGGGACAACGCGGTCACTGAAGCTTTCTTT.

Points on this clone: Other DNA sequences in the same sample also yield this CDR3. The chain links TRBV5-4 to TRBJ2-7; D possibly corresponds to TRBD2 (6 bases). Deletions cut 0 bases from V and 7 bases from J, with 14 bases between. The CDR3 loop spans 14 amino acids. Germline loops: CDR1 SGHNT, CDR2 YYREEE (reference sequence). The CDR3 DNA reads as TGTGCCAGCAGCTTGGGGGGGGTGGAGCGGGAGCAGTACTTC. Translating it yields CASSLGGVEREQYF.

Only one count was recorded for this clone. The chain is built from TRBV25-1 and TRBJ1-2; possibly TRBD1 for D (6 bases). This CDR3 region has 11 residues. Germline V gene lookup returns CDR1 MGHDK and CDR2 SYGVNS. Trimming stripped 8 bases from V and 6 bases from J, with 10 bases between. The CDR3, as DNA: TGTGCCAGCCGGACAGTCCATGGCTACACCTTC. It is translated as CASRTVHGYTF.

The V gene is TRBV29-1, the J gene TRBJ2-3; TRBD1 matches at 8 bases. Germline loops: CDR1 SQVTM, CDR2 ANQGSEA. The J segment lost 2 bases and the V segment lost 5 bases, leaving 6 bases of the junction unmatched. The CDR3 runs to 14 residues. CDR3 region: CSVSGTGHTDTQYF. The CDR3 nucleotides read TGCAGCGTTTCCGGGACAGGACACACAGATACGCAGTATTTT.

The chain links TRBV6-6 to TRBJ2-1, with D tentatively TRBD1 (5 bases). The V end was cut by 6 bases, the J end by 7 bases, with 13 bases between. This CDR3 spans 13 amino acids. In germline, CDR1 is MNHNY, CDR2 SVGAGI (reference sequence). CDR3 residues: CASSRVQENEQFF. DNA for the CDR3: TGTGCCAGCAGCAGGGTACAGGAAAATGAGCAGTTCTTC.

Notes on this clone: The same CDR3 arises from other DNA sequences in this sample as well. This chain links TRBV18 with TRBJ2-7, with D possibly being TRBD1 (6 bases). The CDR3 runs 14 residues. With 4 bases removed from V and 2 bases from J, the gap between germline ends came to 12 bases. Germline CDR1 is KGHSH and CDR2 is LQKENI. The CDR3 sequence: CASSLRQAPYEQYF. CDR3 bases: TGTGCCAGCTCACTTAGACAGGCGCCCTACGAGCAGTACTTC.

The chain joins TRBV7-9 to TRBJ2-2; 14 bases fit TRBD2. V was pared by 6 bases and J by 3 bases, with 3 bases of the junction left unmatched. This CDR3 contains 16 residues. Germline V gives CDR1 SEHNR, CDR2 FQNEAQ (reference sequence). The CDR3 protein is CASRGTSGSDTGELFF. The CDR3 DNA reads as TGTGCCAGCAGGGGGACTAGCGGGAGCGACACCGGGGAGCTGTTTTTT.

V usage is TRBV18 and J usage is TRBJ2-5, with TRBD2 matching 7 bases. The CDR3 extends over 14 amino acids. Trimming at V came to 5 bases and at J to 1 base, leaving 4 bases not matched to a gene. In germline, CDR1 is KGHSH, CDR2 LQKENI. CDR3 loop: CASSALAAQETQYF. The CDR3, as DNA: TGTGCCAGCTCAGCCCTAGCGGCCCAAGAGACCCAGTACTTC.

CDR3 DNA sequence: TGTGCCAGCAGCGTAGGGGGCCCCTACGAGCAGTACTTC. This translates into CASSVGGPYEQYF. This sequence joins TRBV11-2 and TRBJ2-7; 7 nucleotides line up with TRBD1. J was trimmed by 2 bases and V by 5 bases; bases with no gene match: 3. Per germline, CDR1 SGHAT and CDR2 FQNNGV. The CDR3 sequence is 13 residues long.

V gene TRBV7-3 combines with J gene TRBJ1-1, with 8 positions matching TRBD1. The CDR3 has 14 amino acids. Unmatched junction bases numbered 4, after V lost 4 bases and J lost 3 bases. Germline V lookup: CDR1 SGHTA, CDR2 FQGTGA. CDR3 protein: CASSSRGLDTEAFF. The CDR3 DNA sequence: TGTGCCAGCAGCTCCAGGGGGCTCGACACTGAAGCTTTCTTT. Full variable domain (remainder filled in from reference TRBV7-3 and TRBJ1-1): GAGVSQTPSNKVTEKGKYVELRCDPISGHTALYWYRQSLGQGPEFLIYFQGTGAADDSGLPNDRFFAVRPEGSVSTLKIQRTERGDSAVYLCASSSRGLDTEAFFGQGTRLTVV.

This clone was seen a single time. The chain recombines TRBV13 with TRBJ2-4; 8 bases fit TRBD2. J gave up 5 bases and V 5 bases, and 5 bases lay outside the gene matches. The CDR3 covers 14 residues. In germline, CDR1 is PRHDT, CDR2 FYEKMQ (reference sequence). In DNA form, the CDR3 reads TGTGCCAGCAGCCCGGGGGGGGCCGAAAACATTCAGTACTTC. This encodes CASSPGGAENIQYF.

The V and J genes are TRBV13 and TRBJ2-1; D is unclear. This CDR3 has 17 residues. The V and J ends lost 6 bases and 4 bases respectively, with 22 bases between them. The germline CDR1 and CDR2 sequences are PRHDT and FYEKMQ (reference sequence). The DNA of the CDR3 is TGTGCCAGCAGTCTTACGAGCCTGAGTGCCCGATACAATGAGCAGTTCTTC. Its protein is CASSLTSLSARYNEQFF.

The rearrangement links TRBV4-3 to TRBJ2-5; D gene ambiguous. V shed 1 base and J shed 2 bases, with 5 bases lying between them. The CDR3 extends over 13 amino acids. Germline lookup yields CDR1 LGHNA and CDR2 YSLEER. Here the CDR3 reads CASSQGQQETQYF. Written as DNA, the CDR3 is TGCGCCAGCAGCCAAGGACAACAAGAGACCCAGTACTTC.

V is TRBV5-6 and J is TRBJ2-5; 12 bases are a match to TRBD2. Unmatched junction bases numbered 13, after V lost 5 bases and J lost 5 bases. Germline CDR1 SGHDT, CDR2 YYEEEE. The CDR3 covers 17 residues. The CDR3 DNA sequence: TGTGCCAGCAGGGGAGGGACTAGCGGGTTTCAAGGGGAGACCCAGTACTTC. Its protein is CASRGGTSGFQGETQYF.

In DNA, the CDR3 is TGTGCCAGCAGTTTGTTTAGCGGGGGGGCGAATGAGCAGTTCTTC. Its translation is CASSLFSGGANEQFF. V and J are TRBV6-6 and TRBJ2-1; 11 nucleotides line up with TRBD2. Looked up from germline, CDR1 is MNHNY and CDR2 is SVGAGI (reference sequence). The CDR3 is made up of 15 amino acids. V shed 4 bases and J 7 bases; nucleotides not matched to a gene: 6.

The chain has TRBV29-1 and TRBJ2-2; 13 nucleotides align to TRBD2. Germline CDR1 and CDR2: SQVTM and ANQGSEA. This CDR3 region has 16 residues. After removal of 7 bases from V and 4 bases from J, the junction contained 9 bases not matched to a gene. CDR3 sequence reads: CSAGLAGDGSTGELFF. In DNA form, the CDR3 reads TGCAGCGCCGGACTAGCGGGAGACGGGAGCACCGGGGAGCTGTTTTTT.

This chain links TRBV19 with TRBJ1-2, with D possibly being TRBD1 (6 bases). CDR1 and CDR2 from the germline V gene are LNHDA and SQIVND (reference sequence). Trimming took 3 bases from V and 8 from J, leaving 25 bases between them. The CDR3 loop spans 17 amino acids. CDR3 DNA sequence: TGTGCCAGTAGTATTAAGGCGACAGGTCCCGGGATTTCCGGCTACACCTTC. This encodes CASSIKATGPGISGYTF.

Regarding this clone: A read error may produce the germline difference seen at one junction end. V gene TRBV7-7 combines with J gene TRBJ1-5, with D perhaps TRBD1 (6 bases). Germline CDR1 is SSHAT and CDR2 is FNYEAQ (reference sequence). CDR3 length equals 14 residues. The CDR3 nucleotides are TGTGCTAGCAGCTTAGGACGGGGAGGGGGGCCCCAGCATTTT. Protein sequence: CASSLGRGGGPQHF.

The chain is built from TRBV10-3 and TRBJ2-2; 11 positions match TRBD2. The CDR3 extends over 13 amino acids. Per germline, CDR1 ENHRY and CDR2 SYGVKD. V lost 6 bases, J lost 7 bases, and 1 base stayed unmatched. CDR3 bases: TGTGCCATCAGCGGGACTAGCGGCGGGGAGCTGTTTTTT. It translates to CAISGTSGGELFF.

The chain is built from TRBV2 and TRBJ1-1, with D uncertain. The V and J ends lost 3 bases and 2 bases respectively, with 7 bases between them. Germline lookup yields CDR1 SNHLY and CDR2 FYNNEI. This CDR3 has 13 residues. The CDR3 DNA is TGTGCCAGCAGTGACAGGCCAAACACTGAAGCTTTCTTT. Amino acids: CASSDRPNTEAFF. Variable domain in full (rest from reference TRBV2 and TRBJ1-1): EPEVTQTPSHQVTQMGQEVILRCVPISNHLYFYWYRQILGQKVEFLVSFYNNEISEKSEIFDDQFSVERPDGSNFTLKIRSTKLEDSAMYFCASSDRPNTEAFFGQGTRLTVV.

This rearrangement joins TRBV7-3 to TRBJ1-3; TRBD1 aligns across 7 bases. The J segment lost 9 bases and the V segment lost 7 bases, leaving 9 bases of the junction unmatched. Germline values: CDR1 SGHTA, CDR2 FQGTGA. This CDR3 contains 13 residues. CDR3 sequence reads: CASNRTGSVTIYF. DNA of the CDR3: TGTGCCAGCAACCGGACAGGCTCGGTCACCATATATTTT.

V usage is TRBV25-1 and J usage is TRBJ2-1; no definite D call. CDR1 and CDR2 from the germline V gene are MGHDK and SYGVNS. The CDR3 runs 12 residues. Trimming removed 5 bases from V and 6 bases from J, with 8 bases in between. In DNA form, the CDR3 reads TGTGCCAGCAGTCGCGTTAGCAATGAGCAGTTCTTC. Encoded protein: CASSRVSNEQFF. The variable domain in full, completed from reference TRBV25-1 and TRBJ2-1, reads EADIYQTPRYLVIGTGKKITLECSQTMGHDKMYWYQQDPGMELHLIHYSYGVNSTEKGDLSSESTVSRIRTEHFPLTLESARPSHTSQYLCASSRVSNEQFFGPGTRLTVL.

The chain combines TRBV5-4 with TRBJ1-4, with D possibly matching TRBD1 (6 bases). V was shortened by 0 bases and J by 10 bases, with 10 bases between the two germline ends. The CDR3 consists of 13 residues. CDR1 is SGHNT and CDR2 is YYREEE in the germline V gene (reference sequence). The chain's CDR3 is CASSLDRVGKLFF. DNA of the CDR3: TGTGCCAGCAGCTTGGACAGGGTCGGAAAACTGTTTTTT.

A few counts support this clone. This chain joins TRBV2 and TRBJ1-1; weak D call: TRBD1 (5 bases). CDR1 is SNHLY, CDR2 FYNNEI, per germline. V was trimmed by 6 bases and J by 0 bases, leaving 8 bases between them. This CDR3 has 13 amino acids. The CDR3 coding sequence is TGTGCCAGCAGGACAGCCTTGAACACTGAAGCTTTCTTT. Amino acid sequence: CASRTALNTEAFF.

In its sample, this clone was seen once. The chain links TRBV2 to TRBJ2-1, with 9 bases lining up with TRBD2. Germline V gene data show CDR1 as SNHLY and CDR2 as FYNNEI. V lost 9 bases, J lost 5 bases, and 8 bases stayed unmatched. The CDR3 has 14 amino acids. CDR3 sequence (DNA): TGTGCCAGTCTGACTAGCGGCGGTCACAATGAGCAGTTCTTC. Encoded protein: CASLTSGGHNEQFF.

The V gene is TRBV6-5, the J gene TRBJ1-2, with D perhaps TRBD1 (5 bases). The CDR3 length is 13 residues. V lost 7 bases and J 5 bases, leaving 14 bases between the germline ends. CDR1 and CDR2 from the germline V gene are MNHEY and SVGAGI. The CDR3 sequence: CASTEGIRYGYTF. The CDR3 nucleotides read TGTGCCAGCACGGAGGGGATTCGGTATGGCTACACCTTC.

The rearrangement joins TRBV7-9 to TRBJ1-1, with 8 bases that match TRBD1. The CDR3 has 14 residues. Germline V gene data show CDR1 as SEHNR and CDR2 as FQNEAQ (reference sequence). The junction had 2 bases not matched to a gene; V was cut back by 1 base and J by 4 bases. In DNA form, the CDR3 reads TGTGCCAGCAGCTTAGAACAGGGGGGCACTGAAGCTTTCTTT. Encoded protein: CASSLEQGGTEAFF.

DNA of the CDR3: TGTGCCAGCAGCTTGCAGGCGGGAGGGGGCGAGCAGTACTTC. Translation: CASSLQAGGGEQYF. The chain has TRBV5-4 and TRBJ2-7; 9 nucleotides match TRBD2. The CDR3 is made up of 14 amino acids. Germline V CDR1 and CDR2: SGHNT, YYREEE (reference sequence). Trimming at V came to 1 base and at J to 6 bases, leaving 5 bases not matched to a gene.

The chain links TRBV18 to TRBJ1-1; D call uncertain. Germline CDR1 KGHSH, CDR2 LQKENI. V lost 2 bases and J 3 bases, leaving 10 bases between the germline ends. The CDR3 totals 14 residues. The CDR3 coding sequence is TGTGCCAGCTCACCAAGTGAGGGAGACACTGAAGCTTTCTTT. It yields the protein CASSPSEGDTEAFF.

CDR3 nucleotide sequence: TGTGCCAGCAGCGGTTCGCGGGGGGGGCAAGACAATGAGCAGTTCTTC. Protein sequence: CASSGSRGGQDNEQFF. The J gene is TRBJ2-1, the V gene TRBV9; 9 bases align to TRBD2. The CDR3 length is 16 residues. CDR1 is SGDLS, CDR2 YYNGEE, per germline. V was pared by 3 bases and J by 5 bases, with 9 bases of the junction left unmatched.

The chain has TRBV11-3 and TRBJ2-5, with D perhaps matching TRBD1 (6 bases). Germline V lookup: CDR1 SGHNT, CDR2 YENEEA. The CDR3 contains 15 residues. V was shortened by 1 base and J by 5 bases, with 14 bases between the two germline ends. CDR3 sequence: CASSLGPQGPETQYF. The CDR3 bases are TGTGCCAGCAGCTTAGGACCCCAGGGGCCGGAGACCCAGTACTTC.

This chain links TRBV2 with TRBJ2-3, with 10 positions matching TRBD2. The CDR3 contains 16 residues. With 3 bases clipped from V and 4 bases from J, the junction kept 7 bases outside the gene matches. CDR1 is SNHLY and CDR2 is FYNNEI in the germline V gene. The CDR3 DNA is TGTGCCAGCAGTGAGCCTAGCGGGAGTTGGGCAGATACGCAGTATTTT. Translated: CASSEPSGSWADTQYF.